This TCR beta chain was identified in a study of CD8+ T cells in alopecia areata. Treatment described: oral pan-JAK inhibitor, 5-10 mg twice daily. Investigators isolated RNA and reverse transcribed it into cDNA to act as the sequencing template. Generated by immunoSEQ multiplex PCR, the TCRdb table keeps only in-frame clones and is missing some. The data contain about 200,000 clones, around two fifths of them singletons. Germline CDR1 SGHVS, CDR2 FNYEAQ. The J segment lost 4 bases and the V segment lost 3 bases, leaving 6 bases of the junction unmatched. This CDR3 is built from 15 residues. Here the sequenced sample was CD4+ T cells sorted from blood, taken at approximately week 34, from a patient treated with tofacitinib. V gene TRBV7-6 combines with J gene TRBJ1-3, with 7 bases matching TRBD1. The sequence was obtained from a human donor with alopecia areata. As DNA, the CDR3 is TGTGCCAGCAGCTTGACTCCGGGACAGGGAAACACCATATATTTT. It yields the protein CASSLTPGQGNTIYF.